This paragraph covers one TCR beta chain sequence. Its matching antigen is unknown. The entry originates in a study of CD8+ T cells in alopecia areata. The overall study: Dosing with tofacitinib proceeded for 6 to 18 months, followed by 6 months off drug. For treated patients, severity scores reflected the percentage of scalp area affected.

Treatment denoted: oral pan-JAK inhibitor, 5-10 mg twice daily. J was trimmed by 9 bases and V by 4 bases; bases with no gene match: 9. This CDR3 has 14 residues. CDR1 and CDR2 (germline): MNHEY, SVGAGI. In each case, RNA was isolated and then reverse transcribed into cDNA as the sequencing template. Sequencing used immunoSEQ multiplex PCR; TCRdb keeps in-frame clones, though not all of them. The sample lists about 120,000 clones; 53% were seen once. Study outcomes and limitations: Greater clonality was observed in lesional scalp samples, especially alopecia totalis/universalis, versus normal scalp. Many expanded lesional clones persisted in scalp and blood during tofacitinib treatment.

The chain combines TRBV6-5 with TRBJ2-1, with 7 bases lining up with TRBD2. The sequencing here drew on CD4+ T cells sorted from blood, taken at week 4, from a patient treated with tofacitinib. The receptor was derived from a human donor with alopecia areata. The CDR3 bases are TGTGCCAGCAGTTTTAAGCGGGGCGGGGCTGAGCAGTTCTTC. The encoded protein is CASSFKRGGAEQFF.